This T cell receptor beta chain stems from a study of Ad26.COV2.S vaccination and SARS-CoV-2 variants. Study summary: Intramuscular Ad26.COV2.S at 5x10^10 or 1x10^11 viral particles. Findings of the study overall: Spike-specific TCR breadth ran higher among vaccine recipients than placebo recipients. It was found that vaccine and placebo recipients had similar non-spike TCR breadth. Substantial response breadth was reportedly seen for spike-specific CD8+ and CD4+ T cells after vaccination.

Profiled with immunoSEQ multiplex PCR; TCRdb holds only in-frame clones, not every one. The top ten clones hold about 2% of a sample with 360,000 or so clones, approximately 89% of them seen once. Treatment of the sample: some 20 received Ad26.COV2.S at low or high dose, single or two shots; roughly five received placebo; per-sample allocation not given. The study sampled participants on day 63 after the first vaccine or placebo injection. Of note for this clone: No antigen is known for it.

Germline CDR1 and CDR2: SGHRS and YFSETQ. J was trimmed by 10 bases and V by 4 bases; bases with no gene match: 19. The CDR3 length is 17 residues. V is TRBV5-1 and J is TRBJ2-1; 8 nucleotides line up with TRBD2. The starting material was peripheral blood, obtained in a trial of Ad26.COV2.S vaccine versus placebo. This clonotype originated in a person aged 18-65 years who received the Ad26.COV2.S COVID-19 vaccine or a placebo. This CDR3 reads CASSPDGGGLGIGEQFF. CDR3 DNA: TGCGCCAGCAGCCCGGATGGGGGGGGACTAGGAATAGGCGAGCAGTTCTTC.